This passage covers 30 T cell receptor beta chains from one sample sequenced in a study of regulatory T cells in long-lasting Graves disease. To make TCR beta libraries, researchers used iRepertoire HTBI primers and Arm-PCR of CDR3 regions. TCRdb used MiXCR to reprocess the multiplex PCR reads, holding one entry per CDR3 protein. This repertoire shows about 470,000 distinct CDR3 sequences, 20% to 25% found once; its top ten account for approximately 6.4%. Documented time point: persistent/refractory GD, antithyroid drugs over 5 years with positive TRAb. PBMCs were the source of the RNA used for TCR sequencing. The sample was peripheral blood mononuclear cells (PBMCs), taken when the disease was refractory, from a patient treated with antithyroid drugs. The receptors were gathered from a female donor with Graves disease.

Regarding this clonotype: A much larger clone sits a single nucleotide away, making a read error possible. This rearrangement joins TRBV6-2 or TRBV6-3 to TRBJ2-7; D call uncertain. Germline-derived CDR1 and CDR2 are MNHEY and SVGEGT. There are 12 residues in the CDR3. V was clipped by 4 bases and J by 0 bases, with 4 bases between them. CDR3 loop: CASSSISYEQYF. CDR3 in DNA: TGTGCCAGCAGTTCCATCTCCTACGAGCAGTACTTC.

This clonotype has at least ten counts. The J gene is TRBJ1-1, the V gene TRBV7-2; the D is unclear. Germline CDR1 and CDR2: SGHTA and FQGNSA. V lost 1 base and J lost 1, with 7 bases in between. The CDR3 has 14 amino acids. CDR3 nucleotides: TGTGCCAGCAGCTTAGGGGCACAGAACACTGAAGCTTTCTTT. Its translation: CASSLGAQNTEAFF.

This clonotype was counted ten times or more. V and J are TRBV27 and TRBJ2-5, with D unresolved. Trimming took 5 bases from V and 5 from J, leaving 15 bases between them. Germline CDR1 reads MNHEY; CDR2 reads SMNVEV (reference sequence). This CDR3 has 14 amino acids. For the CDR3, the DNA is TGTGCCAGCAGTCCCTTAGGAGCCCTGGAGACCCAGTACTTC. Translation: CASSPLGALETQYF.

V and J are TRBV3-1 and TRBJ2-7; 7 bases agree with TRBD2. CDR3 length equals 16 residues. V lost 0 bases, J lost 0 bases, and 5 bases stayed unmatched. CDR1 and CDR2 (germline): LGHDT, YNNKEL (reference sequence). The CDR3 loop reads CASSQDSGVSSYEQYF. CDR3 sequence (DNA): TGTGCCAGCAGCCAAGACAGCGGGGTGAGCTCCTACGAGCAGTACTTC.

DNA for the CDR3: TGTGCCAGCTCGGGGGGCGAAAGTCAGCCCCAGCATTTT. Encoded protein: CASSGGESQPQHF. The chain joins TRBV18 to TRBJ1-5; possible D gene TRBD1, 6 bases. Germline-derived CDR1 and CDR2 are KGHSH and LQKENI. The CDR3 length is 13 residues. Trimming pared 6 bases from V and 6 bases from J, leaving 12 bases between.

V gene TRBV13 combines with J gene TRBJ2-3; tentative D call: TRBD1 (6 bases). The V gene's germline CDR1 is PRHDT and CDR2 FYEKMQ (reference sequence). The CDR3 loop spans 13 amino acids. Trimming removed 5 bases at V and 7 bases at J, with 13 bases between. The CDR3 protein is CASSTGHPNTQYF. The CDR3 DNA is TGTGCCAGCAGCACGGGACACCCAAATACGCAGTATTTT. The full variable domain, completed using reference TRBV13 and TRBJ2-3, is AAGVIQSPRHLIKEKRETATLKCYPIPRHDTVYWYQQGPGQDPQFLISFYEKMQSDKGSIPDRFSAQQFSDYHSELNMSSLELGDSALYFCASSTGHPNTQYFGPGTRLTVL.

This chain joins TRBV12-3 or TRBV12-4 and TRBJ2-4; D is possibly TRBD1 or TRBD2 (6 bases each). The CDR3 totals 20 residues. V lost 3 bases and J 0 bases, leaving 24 bases between the germline ends. CDR3: CASSFWTRGGLSIAKNIQYF. The CDR3 coding sequence is TGTGCCAGCAGTTTTTGGACTCGAGGGGGGCTCTCAATAGCCAAAAACATTCAGTACTTC.

V is TRBV11-2 and J is TRBJ2-5; the match to TRBD2 covers 10 bases. CDR1 SGHAT and CDR2 FQNNGV come from the germline V gene. Trimming cost V 6 bases and J 3 bases; bases outside gene matches: 4. The CDR3 consists of 14 residues. This CDR3 is CASRIGLAEETQYF. The DNA for the CDR3 is TGTGCCAGCAGGATTGGACTAGCGGAAGAGACCCAGTACTTC.

This clonotype was seen repeatedly, ten times or more. This chain uses TRBV10-3 with TRBJ1-5; D possibly corresponds to TRBD1 (6 bases). Trimming left V 3 bases short and J 5 bases short, with 11 bases between. Germline V gene lookup returns CDR1 ENHRY and CDR2 SYGVKD. This CDR3 is 14 amino acids long. In nucleotides, the CDR3 is TGTGCCATCAGTGACAGGGGAGGGGATCAGCCCCAGCATTTT. Translated, it gives CAISDRGGDQPQHF.

In its sample, this clonotype was seen many times. The chain has TRBV20-1 and TRBJ1-4; 8 bases match TRBD1. The CDR3 runs to 12 residues. Germline CDR1 DFQATT, CDR2 SNEGSKA (reference sequence). Losses at the gene ends were 4 bases for V and 8 bases for J; bases not matched to a gene: 3. CDR3 nucleotide sequence: TGCAGTGCTACAGGGGGCACGGAAAAACTGTTTTTT. It translates to CSATGGTEKLFF.

This clonotype was counted a few times. V and J are TRBV5-1 and TRBJ2-5, with D possibly being TRBD1 (6 bases). Deletions cut 0 bases from V and 2 bases from J, with 14 bases between. CDR1 and CDR2 from the germline V gene are SGHRS and YFSETQ. The CDR3 is made up of 16 amino acids. The CDR3 sequence: CASSLEDSSFQETQYF. The DNA for the CDR3 is TGCGCCAGCAGCTTGGAGGACAGCTCTTTTCAAGAGACCCAGTACTTC.

V gene TRBV13 combines with J gene TRBJ1-4; TRBD1 agrees at 7 bases. Unmatched junction bases numbered 6, after V lost 1 base and J lost 7 bases. Germline-derived CDR1 and CDR2 are PRHDT and FYEKMQ (reference sequence). This CDR3 region has 15 residues. CDR3 DNA: TGTGCCAGCAGCTTAGCCCGACAGGGACTTGAAAAACTGTTTTTT. The encoded protein is CASSLARQGLEKLFF.

The CDR3 is CASSTQVYYGYTF. The CDR3 DNA reads TGTGCCAGTAGTACGCAGGTCTACTATGGCTACACCTTC. This chain links TRBV19 with TRBJ1-2; no clear D gene. This CDR3 is 13 amino acids long. Trimming took 4 bases from V and 3 from J, leaving 9 bases between them. Germline V gene lookup returns CDR1 LNHDA and CDR2 SQIVND (reference sequence).

This clonotype came up many times. The J gene is TRBJ1-2, the V gene TRBV2, with TRBD1 identical over 9 bases. Germline V gene lookup returns CDR1 SNHLY and CDR2 FYNNEI. V trimming: 5 bases; J trimming: 2 bases; junction bases outside the gene matches: 6. The CDR3 runs 15 residues. The DNA of the CDR3 is TGTGCCAGCAGTTCCCCCGGACAGGGGAACTATGGCTACACCTTC. It yields the protein CASSSPGQGNYGYTF.

This chain connects TRBV20-1 to TRBJ1-1; D gene uncertain. CDR1 is DFQATT and CDR2 is SNEGSKA in the germline V gene (reference sequence). The V and J ends lost 1 base and 0 bases respectively, with 9 bases between them. The CDR3 loop spans 14 amino acids. Written as DNA, the CDR3 is TGCAGTGCTAGAGTCATTGGAATGAACACTGAAGCTTTCTTT. Amino acids: CSARVIGMNTEAFF.

This clonotype turned up a few times. A much larger clone differs by one base, so this may be a read error. Since no conserved phenylalanine or tryptophan closes the CDR3, a read error is the likely cause. The CDR3: CASSLLVYGYTS. Here the CDR3 DNA reads TGTGCCAGCAGTTTATTGGTCTATGGCTACACCTCC. The V gene is TRBV28, the J gene TRBJ1-2; no definite D call. The CDR3 sequence is 12 residues long. Germline V gene sequence: CDR1 MDHEN, CDR2 SYDVKM. V lost 1 base and J lost 4, with 4 bases in between.

This clonotype was picked up many times. The chain is built from TRBV29-1 and TRBJ2-7; tentatively, D is TRBD1 (5 bases). Trimming left V 8 bases short and J 1 base short, with 9 bases between. Germline CDR1 is SQVTM and CDR2 is ANQGSEA. The CDR3 totals 11 residues. CDR3 nucleotides: TGCAGCCCGACAGATTCCTACGAGCAGTACTTC. Translating gives CSPTDSYEQYF.

This clonotype showed up many times. The rearrangement uses TRBV28 and TRBJ2-3, with TRBD2 matching 9 bases. The CDR3 length is 15 residues. V was clipped by 7 bases and J by 2 bases; unmatched bases: 7. CDR1 is MDHEN and CDR2 is SYDVKM in the germline V gene. The CDR3 reads CASTSSGVNTDTQYF. The CDR3 DNA reads TGTGCCAGCACCTCTAGCGGGGTCAACACAGATACGCAGTATTTT.

This clonotype was counted ten times or more. The chain combines TRBV24-1 with TRBJ2-5; 7 bases map to TRBD1. The junction had 10 bases not matched to a gene; V was cut back by 2 bases and J by 5 bases. The CDR3 runs 16 residues. CDR1 KGHDR and CDR2 SFDVKD come from the germline V gene. The CDR3 DNA reads as TGTGCCACCAGTGATTGGGTAGGGGGCGTGGGGGAGACCCAGTACTTC. Amino acids: CATSDWVGGVGETQYF.

This clonotype was found a few times. The chain carries TRBV15 and TRBJ1-6; D gene uncertain. The CDR3 covers 15 residues. Germline V gene sequence: CDR1 LNHNV, CDR2 YYDKDF (reference sequence). V was shortened by 0 bases and J by 3 bases, with 6 bases between the two germline ends. CDR3 amino acids: CATSRDRVYNSPLHF. The CDR3 DNA is TGTGCCACCAGCAGAGACAGAGTCTATAATTCACCCCTCCACTTT.

In its sample, this clonotype was seen many times. The chain carries TRBV7-2 and TRBJ2-7, with D possibly matching TRBD2 (6 bases). Trimming left V 1 base short and J 5 bases short, with 9 bases between. Germline V gene sequence: CDR1 SGHTA, CDR2 FQGNSA. CDR3 length: 13 amino acids. CDR3 protein: CASSLVRRDEQYF. The CDR3 DNA reads TGTGCCAGCAGCTTAGTGCGGAGGGACGAGCAGTACTTC.

The chain uses TRBV20-1 and TRBJ2-5; the D call may be TRBD1 or TRBD2 (6 bases each). This CDR3 contains 13 residues. In germline, CDR1 is DFQATT, CDR2 SNEGSKA (reference sequence). V was cut by 3 bases and J by 2 bases, with 10 bases left in between. CDR3 loop: CSASRGPQETQYF. For the CDR3, the DNA is TGCAGTGCTAGCCGGGGGCCACAAGAGACCCAGTACTTC.

The chain carries TRBV5-1 and TRBJ2-6; D unclear. V was trimmed by 0 bases and J by 3 bases, leaving 7 bases between them. Germline CDR1 is SGHRS and CDR2 is YFSETQ. CDR3 length: 15 residues. The CDR3 nucleotides read TGCGCCAGCAGCTTGGCTCCAGGTGGGGCCAACGTCCTGACTTTC. Protein: CASSLAPGGANVLTF. The entire variable domain, with the rest obtained from reference TRBV5-1 and TRBJ2-6, is as follows: KAGVTQTPRYLIKTRGQQVTLSCSPISGHRSVSWYQQTPGQGLQFLFEYFSETQRNKGNFPGRFSGRQFSNSRSEMNVSTLELGDSALYLCASSLAPGGANVLTFGAGSRLTVL.

The sample holds many counts of this clonotype. The V gene is TRBV24-1, the J gene TRBJ2-2; TRBD2 agrees at 7 bases. With 4 bases clipped from V and 5 bases from J, the junction kept 12 bases outside the gene matches. The CDR3 has 17 amino acids. CDR1 is KGHDR and CDR2 is SFDVKD in the germline V gene. CDR3 residues: CATSDPGREGQTGELFF. The CDR3, as DNA: TGTGCCACCAGTGACCCCGGCAGGGAGGGGCAAACCGGGGAGCTGTTTTTT.

Turning to this clonotype: A single base separates this from a much larger clone, so it may be a read error. The chain employs TRBV6-1 and TRBJ2-5; 11 bases are shared with TRBD2. Germline lookup yields CDR1 MNHNS and CDR2 SASEGT. Trimming at V came to 6 bases and at J to 7 bases, leaving 7 bases not matched to a gene. The CDR3 consists of 14 residues. The CDR3 DNA follows: TGTGCCAGCAGAATAGCGGGGGGGCGGGCGACCCAGTACTTC. This codes for CASRIAGGRATQYF.

This clonotype was counted many times. The chain has TRBV28 and TRBJ1-2, with D unclear. CDR3 size: 13 residues. The V end was cut by 3 bases, the J end by 4 bases, with 9 bases between. Looked up from germline, CDR1 is MDHEN and CDR2 is SYDVKM. The CDR3 reads CASSLVGIYGYTF. CDR3 nucleotides: TGTGCCAGCAGTTTGGTCGGAATCTATGGCTACACCTTC.

The table lists this clonotype with a few counts. This chain uses TRBV30 with TRBJ2-5; D is unclear. The CDR3 loop spans 14 amino acids. The V end was cut by 2 bases, the J end by 5 bases, with 15 bases between. The germline CDR1 and CDR2 sequences are GTSNPN and SVGIG (reference sequence). The CDR3 DNA reads as TGTGCCTGGAGTAGACTCCTGGGGATTGAGACCCAGTACTTC. Translated: CAWSRLLGIETQYF.

The V gene is TRBV9, the J gene TRBJ2-5; TRBD1 or TRBD2 may be the D gene (5 bases each). The V and J ends lost 5 bases and 5 bases respectively, with 19 bases between them. Germline V lookup: CDR1 SGDLS, CDR2 YYNGEE. This CDR3 has 15 amino acids. Here the CDR3 DNA reads TGTGCCAGCAGTGATGGGACCGCGATCGAGGAGACCCAGTACTTC. Residues: CASSDGTAIEETQYF.

The chain carries TRBV13 and TRBJ2-7, with D perhaps TRBD1 or TRBD2 (6 bases each). The V gene lost 4 bases and the J gene lost 0 bases, with 13 bases spanning the gap. The CDR3 has 15 residues. Per germline, CDR1 PRHDT and CDR2 FYEKMQ (reference sequence). CDR3 sequence (DNA): TGTGCCAGCAGCTCACCGGCGGGACACTCCTACGAGCAGTACTTC. This sequence encodes CASSSPAGHSYEQYF. The full variable domain, its missing parts supplied by reference TRBV13 and TRBJ2-7, is AAGVIQSPRHLIKEKRETATLKCYPIPRHDTVYWYQQGPGQDPQFLISFYEKMQSDKGSIPDRFSAQQFSDYHSELNMSSLELGDSALYFCASSSPAGHSYEQYFGPGTRLTVT.

This clonotype was seen at least ten times. The rearrangement links TRBV28 to TRBJ1-5; D ambiguous. The ends were cut back, 4 bases at V and 0 bases at J, with 4 bases in the middle. Germline values: CDR1 MDHEN, CDR2 SYDVKM. The CDR3 sequence is 13 residues long. DNA of the CDR3: TGTGCCAGCAGTTATGTTAGCAATCAGCCCCAGCATTTT. Protein product: CASSYVSNQPQHF.